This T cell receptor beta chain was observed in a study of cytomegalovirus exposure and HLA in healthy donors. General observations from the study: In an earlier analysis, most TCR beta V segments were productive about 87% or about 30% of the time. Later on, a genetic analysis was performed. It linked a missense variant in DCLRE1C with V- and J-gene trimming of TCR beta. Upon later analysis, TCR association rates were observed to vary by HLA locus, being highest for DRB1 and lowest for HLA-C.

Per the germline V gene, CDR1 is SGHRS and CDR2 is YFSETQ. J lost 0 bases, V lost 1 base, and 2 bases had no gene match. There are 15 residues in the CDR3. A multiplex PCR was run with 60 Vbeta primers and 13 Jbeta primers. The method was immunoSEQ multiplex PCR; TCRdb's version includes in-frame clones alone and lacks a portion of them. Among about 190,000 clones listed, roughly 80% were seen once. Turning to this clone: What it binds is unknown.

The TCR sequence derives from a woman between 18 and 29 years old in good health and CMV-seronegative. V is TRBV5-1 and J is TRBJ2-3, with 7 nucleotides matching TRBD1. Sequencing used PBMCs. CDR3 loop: CASSLQGVSTDTQYF. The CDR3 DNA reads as TGCGCCAGCAGCTTGCAGGGGGTAAGCACAGATACGCAGTATTTT.